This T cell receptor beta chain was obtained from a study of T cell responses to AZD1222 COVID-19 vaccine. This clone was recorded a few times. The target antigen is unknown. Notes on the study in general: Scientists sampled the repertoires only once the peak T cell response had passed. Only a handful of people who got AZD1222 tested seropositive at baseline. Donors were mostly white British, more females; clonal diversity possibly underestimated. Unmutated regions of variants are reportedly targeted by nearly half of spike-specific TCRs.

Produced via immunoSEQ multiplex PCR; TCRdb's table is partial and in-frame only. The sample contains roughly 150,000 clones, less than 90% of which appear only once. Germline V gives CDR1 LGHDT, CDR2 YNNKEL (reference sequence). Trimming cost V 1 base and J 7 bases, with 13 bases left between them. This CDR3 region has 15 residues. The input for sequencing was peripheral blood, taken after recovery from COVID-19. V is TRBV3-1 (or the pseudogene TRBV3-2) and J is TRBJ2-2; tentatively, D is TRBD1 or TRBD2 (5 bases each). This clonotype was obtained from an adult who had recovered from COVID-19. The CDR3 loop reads CASSQASGRGGELFF. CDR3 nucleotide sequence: TGTGCCAGCAGCCAAGCTTCGGGGCGCGGCGGGGAGCTGTTTTTT.